Each of the 7 T cell receptor beta chains below was sequenced from the same sample in a study of blood T cells in healthy people across ages. For the second PCR, which ran for about 7 to 11 cycles, a sample-barcoded 5' primer and a J-beta primer mix were used. TCRdb analysed the 5' RACE reads with MiXCR anew, one entry per CDR3 protein. The sample gives over 750,000 distinct CDR3 sequences, 25% of which show up once; roughly a tenth is in the top ten. This sample also belongs to another study, concerning T cells of mothers and their children.

The sample taken for sequencing was blood. Receptors originate from a boy aged 5 to 17 in good health.

The chain is built from TRBV29-1 and TRBJ1-1; D is unclear. V dropped 1 base and J dropped 2 bases, with 11 bases sitting between them. This CDR3 is built from 14 residues. Looked up from germline, CDR1 is SQVTM and CDR2 is ANQGSEA. The CDR3 here is CSVEGRFTNTEAFF. The CDR3 region has the DNA TGCAGCGTTGAAGGGAGGTTCACCAACACTGAAGCTTTCTTT.

The V gene is TRBV7-9, the J gene TRBJ1-2; D gene uncertain. The V gene's germline CDR1 is SEHNR and CDR2 FQNEAQ (reference sequence). The V gene lost 7 bases and the J gene lost 3 bases, with 6 bases spanning the gap. This CDR3 has 11 residues. CDR3 nucleotide sequence: TGTGCCAGCACGGGGTACTATGGCTACACCTTC. Its protein product is CASTGYYGYTF.

This clonotype has more than one count but fewer than ten. The rearrangement joins TRBV29-1 to TRBJ2-1; TRBD2 matches at 9 bases. Germline CDR1 reads SQVTM; CDR2 reads ANQGSEA. The CDR3 has 14 amino acids. J was trimmed by 9 bases and V by 2 bases; bases with no gene match: 8. The CDR3 loop is CSVERSASGAEQFF. For the CDR3, the DNA is TGCAGCGTTGAACGGAGTGCTAGCGGGGCTGAGCAGTTCTTC.

This clonotype was seen more than once but under ten times. The J gene is TRBJ2-6, the V gene TRBV10-3, with no clear D. The CDR3 covers 14 residues. Germline CDR1 and CDR2: ENHRY and SYGVKD. The V end was cut by 6 bases, the J end by 2 bases, with 8 bases between. CDR3: CAISPGAGANVLTF. CDR3 DNA sequence: TGTGCCATCAGCCCAGGAGCTGGGGCCAACGTCCTGACTTTC.

This clonotype was observed a few times. The chain has TRBV6-5 and TRBJ2-1; 7 bases line up with TRBD1. With 4 bases clipped from V and 5 bases from J, the junction kept 14 bases outside the gene matches. This CDR3 region has 17 residues. Germline CDR1 and CDR2: MNHEY and SVGAGI. CDR3 nucleotide sequence: TGTGCCAGCAGTTTATCCCCGACAGGGCCGCTCGACAATGAGCAGTTCTTC. Translation gives CASSLSPTGPLDNEQFF.

V and J are TRBV29-1 and TRBJ2-3; D possibly corresponds to TRBD1 (6 bases). Germline loops: CDR1 SQVTM, CDR2 ANQGSEA. The ends were cut back, 7 bases at V and 6 bases at J, with 17 bases in the middle. This CDR3 is built from 13 residues. The CDR3 loop is CSEEDSWSDTQYF. CDR3 sequence (DNA): TGCAGCGAGGAGGACAGTTGGTCGGATACGCAGTATTTT.

The rearrangement links TRBV7-2 to TRBJ1-2, with D maybe TRBD1 (5 bases). V lost 1 base and J lost 2, with 8 bases in between. The germline CDR1 and CDR2 sequences are SGHTA and FQGNSA. CDR3 length: 14 residues. For the CDR3, the DNA is TGTGCCAGCAGCTTAGGACAGATAAACTATGGCTACACCTTC. Translation gives CASSLGQINYGYTF.